This is a list of T cell receptor beta chains from one sample in a study of Ad26.COV2.S vaccination and SARS-CoV-2 variants. The repertoire was sequenced with immunoSEQ multiplex PCR; TCRdb's copy has only in-frame clones and lacks some. The sample lists over 350,000 clones; 88% were seen once. This specimen was peripheral blood, taken in a trial of Ad26.COV2.S vaccine versus placebo. These receptors were collected from a person between 18 and 59 years old who received the Ad26.COV2.S COVID-19 vaccine or a placebo. Each CDR3 is given without its conserved first and last residue. The order of the fields is J gene, V gene, CDR3 protein.

j_call: TRBJ2-2
v_call: TRBV7-2
cdr3_aa: ASSTDRRTGELF

j_call: TRBJ1-6
v_call: TRBV27
cdr3_aa: ASSLDRTSNSPLH

j_call: TRBJ2-7
v_call: TRBV4-1
cdr3_aa: ASSQGAAGSDYEQY

j_call: TRBJ2-1
v_call: TRBV19
cdr3_aa: ASSLTSGARNEQF

j_call: TRBJ1-5
v_call: TRBV6-6
cdr3_aa: ASSPSMSNQPQH

j_call: TRBJ1-1
v_call: TRBV19
cdr3_aa: ASSSRTGTSAHPSF

j_call: TRBJ1-6
v_call: TRBV6-5
cdr3_aa: ASSFKSINSPLH

j_call: TRBJ2-7
v_call: TRBV7-9
cdr3_aa: ASSPEDRHYEQY

j_call: TRBJ2-3
v_call: TRBV11-2
cdr3_aa: ASSGWGYSTDTQY

j_call: TRBJ2-1
v_call: TRBV2
cdr3_aa: ASSDAGGSYNEQF

j_call: TRBJ1-2
v_call: TRBV18
cdr3_aa: ASSVPFGGGYT

j_call: TRBJ1-2
v_call: TRBV4-3
cdr3_aa: ASSQDAGGGNGYT

j_call: TRBJ2-3
v_call: TRBV7-9
cdr3_aa: ASSLARTYPSTDTQY

j_call: TRBJ1-3
v_call: TRBV5-1
cdr3_aa: ASSLADGNTIY

j_call: TRBJ1-1
v_call: TRBV18
cdr3_aa: ASSRSAGDTEAF

j_call: TRBJ1-2
v_call: TRBV5-6
cdr3_aa: ASSLGTGTIPNYGYT

j_call: TRBJ1-1
v_call: TRBV5-4
cdr3_aa: ASSSGTVEAF

j_call: TRBJ2-1
v_call: TRBV4-3
cdr3_aa: ASSPTTGLSGEQF

j_call: TRBJ1-2
v_call: TRBV6-5
cdr3_aa: ASSTHQGNHGYT

j_call: TRBJ1-2
v_call: TRBV5-1
cdr3_aa: ASKGDRDGYT

j_call: TRBJ2-2
v_call: TRBV5-5
cdr3_aa: ASSLLPGLNTGELF

j_call: TRBJ2-1
v_call: TRBV18
cdr3_aa: ASSPSGLASNEQF

j_call: TRBJ2-3
v_call: TRBV6-5
cdr3_aa: ASSPSGGASTQY

j_call: TRBJ1-2
v_call: TRBV6-7
cdr3_aa: ASSPFARDRIYGYT

j_call: TRBJ1-4
v_call: TRBV6-6
cdr3_aa: ASSYFSIRFGEKLF

j_call: TRBJ1-1
v_call: TRBV4-1
cdr3_aa: ASSQTALNTEAF

j_call: TRBJ2-7
v_call: TRBV7-2
cdr3_aa: ASRLAGWDEQY

j_call: TRBJ1-1
v_call: TRBV10-3
cdr3_aa: AIKAGQGETEAF

j_call: TRBJ2-3
v_call: TRBV4-1
cdr3_aa: ASSQRDFGRGGTDTQY

j_call: TRBJ2-1
v_call: TRBV20-1
cdr3_aa: SAPTSGEQF

j_call: TRBJ1-6
v_call: TRBV3-1/TRBV3-2
cdr3_aa: ASSRQIGLSDSPLH

j_call: TRBJ1-6
v_call: TRBV6-6
cdr3_aa: ASSYSQGGWNSPLH

j_call: TRBJ1-2
v_call: TRBV19
cdr3_aa: ASRVTGGDGYT

j_call: TRBJ2-4
v_call: TRBV7-2
cdr3_aa: ASSGSASIYIQY

j_call: TRBJ1-6
v_call: TRBV11-2
cdr3_aa: ASSRSPVPLH

j_call: TRBJ2-1
v_call: TRBV5-1
cdr3_aa: ASSSGPPPSDEQF

j_call: TRBJ1-4
v_call: TRBV7-9
cdr3_aa: ASRPRGSNEKLF

j_call: TRBJ2-1
v_call: TRBV4-1
cdr3_aa: ASSLVSGRNNEQF

j_call: TRBJ1-3
v_call: TRBV7-9
cdr3_aa: ASSLARGNGNTIY